These T cell receptor beta chains were read from a single sample in a study of tissue T cells after allogeneic stem cell transplantation. Assay: immunoSEQ multiplex PCR; the TCRdb copy retains only in-frame clones and omits some. The data show around 25,000 clones, with roughly nine tenths seen just once and roughly 2% held by the top ten. The sequences come from blood, collected before transplantation. The receptor source for this set is a male donor aged 60 or over who later had graft-versus-host disease after an allogeneic stem cell transplant. Each CDR3 is given with its conserved first and last residue. D genes are given only for firm matches. Expanded clones get a size class; other rows say once, few or many, or leave the size out.

d_call	v_call	j_call	clone_size	cdr3_nt	cdr3_aa
-	TRBV29-1	TRBJ1-5	-	TGCAGCGTTGTAGAGAATAGCAATCAGCCCCAGCATTTT	CSVVENSNQPQHF
TRBD1	TRBV19	TRBJ1-1	once	TGTGCCAGTAGTGCAACAGGGGTTAGGGAAGCTTTCTTT	CASSATGVREAFF
-	TRBV3-1/TRBV3-2	TRBJ1-1	-	TGTGCCAGCAGCCCAGTTGGGGGCACGTTGGACACTGAAGCTTTCTTT	CASSPVGGTLDTEAFF
-	TRBV11-1	TRBJ2-3	-	TGTGCCAGCAGCCCGAGGTGGGAGGACACAGATACGCAGTATTTT	CASSPRWEDTDTQYF
-	TRBV6-1	TRBJ2-7	-	TGTGCCAGCAGTGAATCCGGGACTTCTTACGAGCAGTACTTC	CASSESGTSYEQYF
TRBD1	TRBV5-1	TRBJ1-1	-	TGCGCCAGCAGCGTAGGACAGGTGAACACTGAAGCTTTCTTT	CASSVGQVNTEAFF
-	TRBV7-3	TRBJ2-2	-	TGTGCCAGCAGCGCGACAGCCCCCACCGGGGAGCTGTTTTTT	CASSATAPTGELFF
-	TRBV18	TRBJ2-3	-	TGTGCCAGCGCACTAGCTACAGATACGCAGTATTTT	CASALATDTQYF
-	TRBV19	TRBJ1-5	-	TGTGCCAGTAGTATTATGTATAGCAATCAGCCCCAGCATTTT	CASSIMYSNQPQHF
-	TRBV7-2	TRBJ2-7	-	TGTGCCAGCAGCTTAGCCGCGGGTGGGACCTACGAGCAGTACTTC	CASSLAAGGTYEQYF
TRBD1	TRBV6-4	TRBJ1-1	-	TGTGCCAGCAGGGAACAGGGGGCTACTGAAGCTTTCTTT	CASREQGATEAFF
TRBD2	TRBV11-2	TRBJ2-7	-	TGTGCCAGCAGCCGCGGACTAGCGGGAATGGTCTACGAGCAGTACTTC	CASSRGLAGMVYEQYF
TRBD1	TRBV9	TRBJ1-1	-	TGTGCCAGCAGCGTAAGAGGGGGCTGGGACACTGAAGCTTTCTTT	CASSVRGGWDTEAFF
-	TRBV19	TRBJ2-1	-	TGTGCCAGTAAAGCGTCCGAACCTTACAATGAGCAGTTCTTC	CASKASEPYNEQFF
-	TRBV19	TRBJ1-3	-	TGTGCCAGTAGTAGGAGTGCACACTTGTCTGGAAACACCATATATTTT	CASSRSAHLSGNTIYF
TRBD1	TRBV5-1	TRBJ2-4	-	TGCGCCAGCAGCTTCGACAGGGTTCCCAACATTCAGTACTTC	CASSFDRVPNIQYF
TRBD1	TRBV30	TRBJ2-3	-	TGTGCCTGGGCTCGGGACAGGGTGGACACAGATACGCAGTATTTT	CAWARDRVDTDTQYF
TRBD1	TRBV7-8	TRBJ1-4	-	TGTGCCAGCAGCCCGACAGGGGGGCTCACTAATGAAAAACTGTTTTTT	CASSPTGGLTNEKLFF
-	TRBV14	TRBJ1-2	-	TGTGCCAGCAGCCGGGAGGTTTACTATGGCTACACCTTC	CASSREVYYGYTF
-	TRBV2	TRBJ1-2	-	TGTGCCAGCCATGGGGTGGATGGCTACACCTTC	CASHGVDGYTF
TRBD2	TRBV7-6	TRBJ2-7	-	TGTGCCAGCAGCTTATCGGGAGGCGAGCAGTACTTC	CASSLSGGEQYF
-	TRBV7-6	TRBJ2-7	-	TGTGCCAGCAGCTTCAAACAGGGAGAGCCGCAGTACTTC	CASSFKQGEPQYF
-	TRBV4-3	TRBJ2-7	once	TGCGCCAGCAGCCCACACCCACAGGAATCCTACGAGCAGTACTTC	CASSPHPQESYEQYF
-	TRBV3-1/TRBV3-2	TRBJ1-4	once	TGTGCCAGCAGCCAACCGACCTCCTATAATGAAAAACTGTTTTTT	CASSQPTSYNEKLFF
TRBD2	TRBV15	TRBJ2-7	-	TGTGCCACCAGCAGAGATCCGGGGGGAATGACCTACGAGCAGTACTTC	CATSRDPGGMTYEQYF
TRBD2	TRBV5-5	TRBJ2-3	-	TGTGCCAGCAGCACCCCGCCGGGACTAGCGGGGGTTGGCCCCACAGATACGCAGTATTTT	CASSTPPGLAGVGPTDTQYF
-	TRBV15	TRBJ2-3	-	TGTGCCACCAGCACTGGGTCCGGCGATACGCAGTATTTT	CATSTGSGDTQYF
TRBD2	TRBV30	TRBJ2-3	-	TGTGCCTGGACGGGGGGATTAGTATTCACAGATACGCAGTATTTT	CAWTGGLVFTDTQYF
TRBD1	TRBV2	TRBJ1-5	few	TGTGCCAGCAGGGACGGGACAGGGGGCTTTCAGCCCCAGCATTTT	CASRDGTGGFQPQHF
TRBD1	TRBV11-2	TRBJ2-7	-	TGTGCCAGCAGCTACCAGGGGGCGGGCTCCTACGAGCAGTACTTC	CASSYQGAGSYEQYF
-	TRBV18	TRBJ1-3	-	TGTGCCAGCTCTCCTACTATGCAGGGAAACACCATATATTTT	CASSPTMQGNTIYF
-	TRBV24-1	TRBJ2-2	-	TGTGCCACCAGTGATTCGGCGGGTCAATCCACCGGGGAGCTGTTTTTT	CATSDSAGQSTGELFF
-	TRBV15	TRBJ1-4	-	TGTGCCACCAGGGTAGGACAAACTTTTTCGGGTTCGGGTGAAAAACTGTTTTTT	CATRVGQTFSGSGEKLFF
TRBD1	TRBV6-5	TRBJ2-7	few	TGTGCCACCCACTTTGGACAGGGGCCCTACGAGCAGTACTTC	CATHFGQGPYEQYF
TRBD1	TRBV19	TRBJ2-1	-	TGTGCCAGTAGGGGGAACCGGGACAGGGCGTATGAGCAGTTCTTC	CASRGNRDRAYEQFF
-	TRBV9	TRBJ2-1	-	TGTGCCAGCAGCGTGCGAACAGGGTTAAATGAGCAGTTCTTC	CASSVRTGLNEQFF
-	TRBV4-1	TRBJ1-3	-	TGCGCCAGCAGCCAAGAAGCACAGACGGACACCATATATTTT	CASSQEAQTDTIYF
TRBD2	TRBV5-1	TRBJ2-2	-	TGCGCCAGCAGCGCCGGGACTAGCGGGAGGGCCAGTGGTTCCGGGGAGCTGTTTTTT	CASSAGTSGRASGSGELFF
-	TRBV5-1	TRBJ2-7	-	TGCGCCAGCAGCCATCCAGGTGGGGGGCTCACCTACGAGCAGTACTTC	CASSHPGGGLTYEQYF
TRBD2	TRBV3-1/TRBV3-2	TRBJ2-1	-	TGTGCCAGCAGCCAACCACTTCTAGCGGGGGGAGATAATGAGCAGTTCTTC	CASSQPLLAGGDNEQFF
-	TRBV14	TRBJ2-1	once	TGTGCCAGCAGCAAAATCGGGACCTACAGTTCGGAAAGAGGGCAGTTCTTC	CASSKIGTYSSERGQFF
TRBD2	TRBV7-6	TRBJ2-5	-	TGTGCCAGCAGCTCGACTAGCGGGAGCCAAGAGACCCAGTACTTC	CASSSTSGSQETQYF
TRBD1	TRBV7-9	TRBJ2-5	once	TGTGCCAGCAGCTCTGGGACAGGGATCAAGACCCAGTACTTC	CASSSGTGIKTQYF
TRBD1	TRBV11-2	TRBJ2-7	-	TGTGCCAGCAGCTATGGACAGGGGGCCTCCAACGAGCAGTACTTC	CASSYGQGASNEQYF
-	TRBV5-1	TRBJ2-1	-	TGCGCCAGCAGCCCAGCGGAAGGGTCCTACAATGAGCAGTTCTTC	CASSPAEGSYNEQFF
-	TRBV10-2	TRBJ2-2	-	TGCGCCAGCAGTGTCGCTGTATCCGGGGAGCTGTTTTTT	CASSVAVSGELFF